This paragraph covers one T cell receptor beta chain sequence. This record comes from a study of PD-L1 blockade in urothelial cancer. In the study overall: Earlier, patients had received 0 to 3 chemotherapy regimens. Blood samples had a median of approximately 150,000 T cells, 75,000 or so unique TCRs, and clonality around 0.08.

The time point: peripheral blood 6 weeks after treatment start. The study collected 1 to 8 samples per patient, pretreatment and on-treatment. PCRs were each spiked with synthetic TCR analog templates. Clones were sequenced by immunoSEQ multiplex PCR, and TCRdb holds only the in-frame ones, with some missing. The repertoire holds nearly 50,000 clones, with roughly 88% as singletons. The sequence came from a middle-aged man with urothelial cancer. Sequenced here: PBMCs, sampled around atezolizumab (anti-PD-L1) treatment.

The CDR3 sequence is CASSRRLAGGLSYNEQFF. The CDR3 region has the DNA TGTGCCAGCAGCCGCCGACTAGCGGGGGGACTCTCCTACAATGAGCAGTTCTTC. The chain has TRBV11-2 and TRBJ2-1; 13 nucleotides align to TRBD2. The CDR3 totals 18 residues. The V gene end was trimmed by 5 bases and the J gene end by 0 bases; junction bases not matched to a gene: 7. The germline CDR1 and CDR2 sequences are SGHAT and FQNNGV.